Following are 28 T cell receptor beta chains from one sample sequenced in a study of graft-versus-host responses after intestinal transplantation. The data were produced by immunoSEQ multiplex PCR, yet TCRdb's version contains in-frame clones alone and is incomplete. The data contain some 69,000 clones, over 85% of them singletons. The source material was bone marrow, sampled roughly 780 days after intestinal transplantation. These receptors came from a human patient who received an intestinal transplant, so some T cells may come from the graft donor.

The DNA for the CDR3 is TGCGCCAGCAGCTTCCCCGGACAGGGGATAGGGGAGCAGTACTTC. Residues: CASSFPGQGIGEQYF. The chain uses TRBV4-1 and TRBJ2-7; 9 bases are a match to TRBD1. Germline V gene sequence: CDR1 MGHRA, CDR2 YSYEKL. The CDR3 extends over 15 amino acids. The V gene end was trimmed by 5 bases and the J gene end by 7 bases; junction bases not matched to a gene: 12.

The CDR3 DNA sequence: TGTGCCAGCAGTTATGGGGAGGGCCGCTCCTACGAGCAGTACTTC. Its protein product is CASSYGEGRSYEQYF. The chain has TRBV6-5 and TRBJ2-7; 7 nucleotides agree with TRBD2. Per the germline V gene, CDR1 is MNHEY and CDR2 is SVGAGI. The V gene end was trimmed by 3 bases and the J gene end by 0 bases; junction bases not matched to a gene: 5. The CDR3 has 15 residues.

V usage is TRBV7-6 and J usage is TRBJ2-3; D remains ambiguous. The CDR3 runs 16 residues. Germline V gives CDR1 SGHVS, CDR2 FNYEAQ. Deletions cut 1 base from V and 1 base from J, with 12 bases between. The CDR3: CASSLVDNFGTDTQYF. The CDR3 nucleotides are TGTGCCAGCAGCTTAGTCGACAATTTTGGCACAGATACGCAGTATTTT.

The CDR3 sequence: CASSNYRDARPNEQFF. The CDR3 DNA is TGTGCCAGCAGCAACTACCGGGACGCACGCCCCAATGAGCAGTTCTTC. The chain has TRBV14 and TRBJ2-1; D may match TRBD1 or TRBD2 (5 bases each). This CDR3 has 16 residues. The germline V gene has CDR1 SGHDN and CDR2 FVKESK. Trimming cost V 5 bases and J 6 bases, with 20 bases left between them. Full variable domain (missing parts from reference TRBV14 and TRBJ2-1): EAGVTQFPSHSVIEKGQTVTLRCDPISGHDNLYWYRRVMGKEIKFLLHFVKESKQDESGMPNNRFLAERTGGTYSTLKVQPAELEDSGVYFCASSNYRDARPNEQFFGPGTRLTVL.

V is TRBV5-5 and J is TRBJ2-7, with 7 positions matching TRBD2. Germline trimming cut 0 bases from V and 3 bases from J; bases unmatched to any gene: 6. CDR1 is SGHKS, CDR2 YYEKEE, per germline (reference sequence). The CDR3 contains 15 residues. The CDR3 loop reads CASSLAGGDHYEQYF. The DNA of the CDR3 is TGTGCCAGCAGCTTGGCGGGAGGAGACCACTACGAGCAGTACTTC.

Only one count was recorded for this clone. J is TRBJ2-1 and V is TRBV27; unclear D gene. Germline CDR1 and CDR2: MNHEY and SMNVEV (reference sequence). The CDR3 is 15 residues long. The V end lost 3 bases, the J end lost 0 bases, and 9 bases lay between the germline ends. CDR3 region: CASSFSSSSYNEQFF. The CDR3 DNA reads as TGTGCCAGCAGTTTTTCGAGTAGCTCCTACAATGAGCAGTTCTTC.

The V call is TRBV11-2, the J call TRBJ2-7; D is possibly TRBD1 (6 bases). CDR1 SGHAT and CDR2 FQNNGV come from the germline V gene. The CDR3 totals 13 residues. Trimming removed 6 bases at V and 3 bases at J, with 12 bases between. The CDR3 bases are TGTGCCAGCAGAACCTGGGGACACTACGAGCAGTACTTC. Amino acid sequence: CASRTWGHYEQYF. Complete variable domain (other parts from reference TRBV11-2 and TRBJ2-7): EAGVAQSPRYKIIEKRQSVAFWCNPISGHATLYWYQQILGQGPKLLIQFQNNGVVDDSQLPKDRFSAERLKGVDSTLKIQPAKLEDSAVYLCASRTWGHYEQYFGPGTRLTVT.

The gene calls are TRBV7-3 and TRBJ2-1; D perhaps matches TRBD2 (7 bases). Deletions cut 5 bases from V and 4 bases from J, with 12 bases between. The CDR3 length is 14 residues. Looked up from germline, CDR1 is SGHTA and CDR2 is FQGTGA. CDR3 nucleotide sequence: TGTGCCAGCAGCCCGGGGGGCCCTTACAATGAGCAGTTCTTC. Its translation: CASSPGGPYNEQFF.

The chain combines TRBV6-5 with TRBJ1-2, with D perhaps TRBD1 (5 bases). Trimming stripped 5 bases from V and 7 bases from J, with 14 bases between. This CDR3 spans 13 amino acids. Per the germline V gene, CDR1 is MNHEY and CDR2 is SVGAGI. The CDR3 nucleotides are TGTGCCAGCAGTGAAGCCGCAGGGTCTGGCTACACCTTC. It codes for CASSEAAGSGYTF.

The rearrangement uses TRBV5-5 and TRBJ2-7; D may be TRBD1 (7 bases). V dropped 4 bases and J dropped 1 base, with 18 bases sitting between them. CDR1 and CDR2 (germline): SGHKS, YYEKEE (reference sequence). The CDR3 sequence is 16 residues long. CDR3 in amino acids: CASSRDMAGGSYEQYF. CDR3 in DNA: TGTGCCAGCAGCCGGGATATGGCAGGGGGGTCCTACGAGCAGTACTTC.

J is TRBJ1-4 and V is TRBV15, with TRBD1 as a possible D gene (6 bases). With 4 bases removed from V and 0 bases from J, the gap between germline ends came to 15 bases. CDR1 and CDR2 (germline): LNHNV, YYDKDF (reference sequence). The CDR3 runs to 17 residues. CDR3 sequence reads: CATSTLPWTATNEKLFF. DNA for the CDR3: TGTGCCACCAGCACACTGCCCTGGACAGCAACTAATGAAAAACTGTTTTTT.

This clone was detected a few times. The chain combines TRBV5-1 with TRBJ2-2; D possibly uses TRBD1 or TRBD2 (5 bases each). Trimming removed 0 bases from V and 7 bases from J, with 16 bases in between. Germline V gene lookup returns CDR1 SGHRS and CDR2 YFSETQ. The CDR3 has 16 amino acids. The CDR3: CASSLASTQGVGELFF. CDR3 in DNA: TGCGCCAGCAGCTTGGCCTCGACCCAGGGAGTCGGGGAGCTGTTTTTT.

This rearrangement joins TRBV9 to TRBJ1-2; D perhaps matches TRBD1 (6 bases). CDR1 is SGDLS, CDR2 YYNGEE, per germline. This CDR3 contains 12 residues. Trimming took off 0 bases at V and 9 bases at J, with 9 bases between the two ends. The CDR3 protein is CASSVGGDSYTF. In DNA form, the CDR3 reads TGTGCCAGCAGCGTAGGAGGGGACAGCTACACCTTC.

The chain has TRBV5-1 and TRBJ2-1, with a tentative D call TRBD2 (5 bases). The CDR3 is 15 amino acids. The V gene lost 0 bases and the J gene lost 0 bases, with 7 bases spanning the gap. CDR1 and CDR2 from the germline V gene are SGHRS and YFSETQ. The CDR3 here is CASSLESGSYNEQFF. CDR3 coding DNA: TGCGCCAGCAGCTTGGAGAGCGGCTCCTACAATGAGCAGTTCTTC.

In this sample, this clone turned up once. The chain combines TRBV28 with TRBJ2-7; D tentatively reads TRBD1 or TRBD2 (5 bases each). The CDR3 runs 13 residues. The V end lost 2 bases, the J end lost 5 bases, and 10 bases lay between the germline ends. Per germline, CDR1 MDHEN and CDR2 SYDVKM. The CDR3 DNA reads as TGTGCCAGCAGTTTACGGGACGTCCACGAGCAGTACTTC. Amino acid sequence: CASSLRDVHEQYF.

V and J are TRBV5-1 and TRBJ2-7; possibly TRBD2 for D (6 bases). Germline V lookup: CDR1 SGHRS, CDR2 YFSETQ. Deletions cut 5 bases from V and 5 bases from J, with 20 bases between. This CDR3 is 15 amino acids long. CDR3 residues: CASRGKAGLVHEQYF. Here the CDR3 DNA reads TGCGCCAGCAGGGGAAAGGCGGGGTTAGTTCACGAGCAGTACTTC.

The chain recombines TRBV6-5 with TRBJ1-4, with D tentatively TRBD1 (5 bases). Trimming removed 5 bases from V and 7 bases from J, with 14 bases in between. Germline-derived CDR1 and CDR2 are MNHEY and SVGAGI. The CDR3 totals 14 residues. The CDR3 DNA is TGTGCCAGCAGTCGGGTAGGGGTTTCTGAAAAACTGTTTTTT. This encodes CASSRVGVSEKLFF.

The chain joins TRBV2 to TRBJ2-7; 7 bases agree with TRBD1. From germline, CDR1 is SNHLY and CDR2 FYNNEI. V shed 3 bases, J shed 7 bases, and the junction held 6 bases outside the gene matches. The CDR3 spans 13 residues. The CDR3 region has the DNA TGTGCCAGCAGTGAGGGACAGCTTAGGGAGCAGTACTTC. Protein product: CASSEGQLREQYF.

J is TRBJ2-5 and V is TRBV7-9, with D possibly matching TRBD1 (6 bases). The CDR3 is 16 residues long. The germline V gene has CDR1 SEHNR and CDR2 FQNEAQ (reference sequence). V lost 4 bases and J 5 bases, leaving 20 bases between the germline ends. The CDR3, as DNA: TGTGCCAGCAGCTCAGAACGGAATGCCCAGGGGGAGACCCAGTACTTC. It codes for CASSSERNAQGETQYF.

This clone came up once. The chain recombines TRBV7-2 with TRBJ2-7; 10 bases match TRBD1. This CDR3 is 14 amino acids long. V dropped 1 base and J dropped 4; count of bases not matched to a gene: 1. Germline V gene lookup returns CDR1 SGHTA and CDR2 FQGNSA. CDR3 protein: CASSLGGQGYEQYF. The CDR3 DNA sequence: TGTGCCAGCAGCTTAGGGGGACAGGGGTACGAGCAGTACTTC.

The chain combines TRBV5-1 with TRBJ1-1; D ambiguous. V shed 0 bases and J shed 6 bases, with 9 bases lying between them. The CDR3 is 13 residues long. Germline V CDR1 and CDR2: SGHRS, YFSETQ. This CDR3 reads CASSLGAISEAFF. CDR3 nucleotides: TGCGCCAGCAGCTTGGGCGCGATCTCTGAAGCTTTCTTT.

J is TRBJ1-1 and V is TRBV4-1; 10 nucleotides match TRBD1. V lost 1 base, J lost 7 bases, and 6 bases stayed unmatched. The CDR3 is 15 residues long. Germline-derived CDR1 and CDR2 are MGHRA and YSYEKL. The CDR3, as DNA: TGCGCCAGCAGCCAAGCCCGACAGGGGGCTGGTGAAGCTTTCTTT. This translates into CASSQARQGAGEAFF.

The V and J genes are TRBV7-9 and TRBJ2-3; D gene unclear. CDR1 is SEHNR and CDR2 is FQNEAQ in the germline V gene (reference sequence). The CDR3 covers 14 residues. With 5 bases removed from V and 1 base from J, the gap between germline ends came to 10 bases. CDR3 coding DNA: TGTGCCAGCAGCCTACCGACGGGCACAGATACGCAGTATTTT. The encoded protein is CASSLPTGTDTQYF.

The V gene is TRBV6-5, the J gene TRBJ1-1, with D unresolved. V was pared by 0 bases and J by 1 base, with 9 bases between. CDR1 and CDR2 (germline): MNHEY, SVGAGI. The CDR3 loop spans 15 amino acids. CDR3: CASSYSRWGNTEAFF. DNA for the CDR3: TGTGCCAGCAGTTACTCGAGATGGGGGAACACTGAAGCTTTCTTT.

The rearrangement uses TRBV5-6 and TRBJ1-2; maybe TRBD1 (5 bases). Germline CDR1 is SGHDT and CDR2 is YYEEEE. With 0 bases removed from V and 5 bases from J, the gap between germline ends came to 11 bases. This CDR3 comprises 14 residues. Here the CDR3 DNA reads TGTGCCAGCAGCTTGGGCCCGCAGGGTTATGGCTACACCTTC. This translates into CASSLGPQGYGYTF.

CDR3 region: CASRSGTPRDEQYF. The CDR3 DNA follows: TGTGCCAGCAGGTCCGGGACCCCGAGGGACGAGCAGTACTTC. The chain combines TRBV27 with TRBJ2-7, with D tentatively TRBD1 or TRBD2 (5 bases each). CDR3 length: 14 residues. Trimming took off 6 bases at V and 5 bases at J, with 17 bases between the two ends. In germline, CDR1 is MNHEY, CDR2 SMNVEV (reference sequence).

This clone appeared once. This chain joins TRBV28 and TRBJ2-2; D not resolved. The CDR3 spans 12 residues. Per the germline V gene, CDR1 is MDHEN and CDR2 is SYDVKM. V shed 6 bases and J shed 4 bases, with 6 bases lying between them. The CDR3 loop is CASRSFTGELFF. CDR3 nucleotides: TGTGCCAGCAGGTCGTTCACCGGGGAGCTGTTTTTT.

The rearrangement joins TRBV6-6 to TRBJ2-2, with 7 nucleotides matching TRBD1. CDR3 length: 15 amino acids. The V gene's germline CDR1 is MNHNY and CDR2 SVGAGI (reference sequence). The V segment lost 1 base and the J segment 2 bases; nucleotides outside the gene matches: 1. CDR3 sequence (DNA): TGTGCCAGCAGTTACTTAGGGGGCAACACCGGGGAGCTGTTTTTT. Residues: CASSYLGGNTGELFF.